The rows below give T cell receptor beta chains drawn from one sample of a study of blood T cell repertoires in COVID-19. TCRdb's copy holds only in-frame clones and misses some; the assay was immunoSEQ multiplex PCR. Of approximately 350,000 clones listed, roughly 87% are singletons. Source material: PBMCs or T cells enriched from blood (not recorded which). All receptors derive from a woman aged 45 to 65 who had recovered from COVID-19. CDR3s include the opening cysteine and the closing phenylalanine or tryptophan. Fields, in order: V gene, J gene, D gene, clone size, CDR3 length, CDR3 DNA, CDR3 protein. The D gene is left open where the match is weak. Only some rows state a clone size, as once, few, many or a class for expanded clones.

V gene: TRBV6-5
J gene: TRBJ1-2
D gene: .
clone size: .
CDR3 length: 13
CDR3 DNA: TGTGCCAGCAGGCGCGGGGCCTCCTATGGCTACACCTTC
CDR3 protein: CASRRGASYGYTF

V gene: TRBV5-1
J gene: TRBJ1-3
D gene: TRBD1
clone size: .
CDR3 length: 15
CDR3 DNA: TGCGCCAGCAGCCCGAGGACAGGCTCTGGAAACACCATATATTTT
CDR3 protein: CASSPRTGSGNTIYF

V gene: TRBV7-9
J gene: TRBJ2-5
D gene: TRBD2
clone size: .
CDR3 length: 14
CDR3 DNA: TGTGCCAGCACCACTAGCGGGAGTCAAGAGACCCAGTACTTC
CDR3 protein: CASTTSGSQETQYF

V gene: TRBV19
J gene: TRBJ1-2
D gene: TRBD1
clone size: once
CDR3 length: 12
CDR3 DNA: TGTGCCAGTAGGGAGGGGGCTCGAGGCTACACCTTC
CDR3 protein: CASREGARGYTF

V gene: TRBV10-3
J gene: TRBJ2-5
D gene: .
clone size: once
CDR3 length: 14
CDR3 DNA: TGTGCCATCAGTACAGGGTCAGGTCAAGAGACCCAGTACTTC
CDR3 protein: CAISTGSGQETQYF

V gene: TRBV9
J gene: TRBJ2-2
D gene: .
clone size: .
CDR3 length: 14
CDR3 DNA: TGTGCCAGCACCCCCCTACCGAACACCGGGGAGCTGTTTTTT
CDR3 protein: CASTPLPNTGELFF

V gene: TRBV19
J gene: TRBJ2-2
D gene: TRBD1
clone size: .
CDR3 length: 15
CDR3 DNA: TGTGCCAGCGCCCGACAGGGCTTGAACACCGGGGAGCTGTTTTTT
CDR3 protein: CASARQGLNTGELFF

V gene: TRBV19
J gene: TRBJ2-2
D gene: TRBD2
clone size: .
CDR3 length: 18
CDR3 DNA: TGTGCCAGTCGGGGCCGCGCTAGCGGGGGGGCCGTGGGCGGGGAGCTGTTTTTT
CDR3 protein: CASRGRASGGAVGGELFF

V gene: TRBV2
J gene: TRBJ1-6
D gene: .
clone size: .
CDR3 length: 16
CDR3 DNA: TGTGCCAGCAGAGACGACTCGGGGTTTTGGGATTCACCCCTCCACTTT
CDR3 protein: CASRDDSGFWDSPLHF

V gene: TRBV7-9
J gene: TRBJ1-5
D gene: .
clone size: .
CDR3 length: 14
CDR3 DNA: TGTGCCAGCAGCTTTTCGGTCCCGCATCAGCCCCAGCATTTT
CDR3 protein: CASSFSVPHQPQHF

V gene: TRBV30
J gene: TRBJ1-5
D gene: .
clone size: .
CDR3 length: 15
CDR3 DNA: TGTGCCTGGAGTTCCCCACAAACTAGCAATCAGCCCCAGCATTTT
CDR3 protein: CAWSSPQTSNQPQHF

V gene: TRBV7-2
J gene: TRBJ2-2
D gene: .
clone size: .
CDR3 length: 14
CDR3 DNA: TGTGCCAGCAGCTACAACAGGGATCCCGGGGAGCTGTTTTTT
CDR3 protein: CASSYNRDPGELFF

V gene: TRBV4-2
J gene: TRBJ1-4
D gene: .
clone size: once
CDR3 length: 14
CDR3 DNA: TGTGCCAGCAGCCAAGATCACGAGGGAGAAAAACTGTTTTTT
CDR3 protein: CASSQDHEGEKLFF

V gene: TRBV3-1/TRBV3-2
J gene: TRBJ2-1
D gene: TRBD2
clone size: few
CDR3 length: 17
CDR3 DNA: TGTGCCAGCAGCCTAAGACCGGCGGGAGGGCCCTCTAATGAGCAGTTCTTC
CDR3 protein: CASSLRPAGGPSNEQFF

V gene: TRBV4-3
J gene: TRBJ1-1
D gene: .
clone size: .
CDR3 length: 15
CDR3 DNA: TGCGCCAGCAGCCGGGGGTCGGGGGGTTGGACTGAAGCTTTCTTT
CDR3 protein: CASSRGSGGWTEAFF

V gene: TRBV7-9
J gene: TRBJ2-1
D gene: TRBD2
clone size: once
CDR3 length: 16
CDR3 DNA: TGTGCCAGCAGCGGACTAGCGGGAGGGCTGTCCAATGAGCAGTTCTTC
CDR3 protein: CASSGLAGGLSNEQFF

V gene: TRBV7-2
J gene: TRBJ1-5
D gene: .
clone size: few
CDR3 length: 15
CDR3 DNA: TGTGCCAGCAGCTTAGCGTTCGGTAGCAATCAGCCCCAGCATTTT
CDR3 protein: CASSLAFGSNQPQHF

V gene: TRBV30
J gene: TRBJ2-1
D gene: TRBD2
clone size: .
CDR3 length: 14
CDR3 DNA: TGTGCCTGGAACGGGCTAGCGGGGTTAGGCGAGCAGTTCTTC
CDR3 protein: CAWNGLAGLGEQFF

V gene: TRBV6-6
J gene: TRBJ2-7
D gene: .
clone size: .
CDR3 length: 13
CDR3 DNA: TGTGCCAGCACCCATGGGCTCTCCTACGAGCAGTACTTC
CDR3 protein: CASTHGLSYEQYF

V gene: TRBV5-6
J gene: TRBJ1-1
D gene: .
clone size: .
CDR3 length: 16
CDR3 DNA: TGTGCCAGCAGCGCTACCCGGGAACGGGGGTACACTGAAGCTTTCTTT
CDR3 protein: CASSATRERGYTEAFF

V gene: TRBV30
J gene: TRBJ2-5
D gene: TRBD2
clone size: .
CDR3 length: 13
CDR3 DNA: TGTGCCTGGAGCCCCGGGACTAAAGAGACCCAGTACTTC
CDR3 protein: CAWSPGTKETQYF

V gene: TRBV4-2
J gene: TRBJ2-3
D gene: TRBD2
clone size: .
CDR3 length: 16
CDR3 DNA: TGTGCCAGCAGCCAACAACTAGCGGGAGGCAGAGATACGCAGTATTTT
CDR3 protein: CASSQQLAGGRDTQYF

V gene: TRBV19
J gene: TRBJ1-6
D gene: .
clone size: .
CDR3 length: 16
CDR3 DNA: TGTGCCAGTAGTATTGGGGCTCGCTCCTATAATTCACCCCTCCACTTT
CDR3 protein: CASSIGARSYNSPLHF

V gene: TRBV10-1
J gene: TRBJ1-1
D gene: .
clone size: .
CDR3 length: 12
CDR3 DNA: TGCGCCAGACATAATCCTTACACTGAAGCTTTCTTT
CDR3 protein: CARHNPYTEAFF

V gene: TRBV5-6
J gene: TRBJ2-7
D gene: .
clone size: few
CDR3 length: 13
CDR3 DNA: TGTGCCAGCATCCGTGCAGGCGACTACGAGCAGTACTTC
CDR3 protein: CASIRAGDYEQYF

V gene: TRBV5-1
J gene: TRBJ1-4
D gene: TRBD1
clone size: once
CDR3 length: 15
CDR3 DNA: TGCGCCAGCAGCTTGGGGACAGGGGTTAATGAAAAACTGTTTTTT
CDR3 protein: CASSLGTGVNEKLFF

V gene: TRBV28
J gene: TRBJ2-1
D gene: .
clone size: .
CDR3 length: 16
CDR3 DNA: TGTGCCAGCAGTTTAAGGTTCCGGGTGAACTACAATGAGCAGTTCTTC
CDR3 protein: CASSLRFRVNYNEQFF

V gene: TRBV27
J gene: TRBJ2-3
D gene: TRBD1
clone size: .
CDR3 length: 16
CDR3 DNA: TGTGCCAGCATGGTTGGACAGGGGAGGATCACAGATACGCAGTATTTT
CDR3 protein: CASMVGQGRITDTQYF

V gene: TRBV30
J gene: TRBJ1-2
D gene: TRBD1
clone size: few
CDR3 length: 15
CDR3 DNA: TGTGCCTGGAGTGACGGCAGGACAGGGGATCGCGGCTACACCTTC
CDR3 protein: CAWSDGRTGDRGYTF

V gene: TRBV11-3
J gene: TRBJ1-1
D gene: .
clone size: .
CDR3 length: 14
CDR3 DNA: TGTGCCAGCAGCTTAGAGGGGAGGAACACTGAAGCTTTCTTT
CDR3 protein: CASSLEGRNTEAFF